The 20 T cell receptor beta chains below come from one sample, sequenced in a study of T cells in Graves' hyperthyroidism and ophthalmopathy (dated by TCRdb to about 2019). The library was obtained by multiplex PCR. TCRdb records Illumina HiSeq 2000 as the sequencer. The TCR beta CDR3 regions were amplified from the RNA transcripts. For the first round of RT-PCR on the TCR CDR3, the HTBI primer set was used together with the Qiagen OneStep RT-PCR kit. The raw public reads went through TCRdb reprocessing: fastp at Q25, MiXCR clone calling, in-frame beta chains kept. Rows are combined by CDR3 protein, so each entry shows the most common genes and DNA. For this sample the table gives around 620,000 distinct CDR3 sequences, of which around 15% were detected only once. The ten largest clones capture less than 4.5% of the sample. Material: blood. The receptors originated from a woman aged 25 to 39 with Graves' hyperthyroidism.

In its sample, this clonotype was seen a few times. The chain is built from TRBV7-3 and TRBJ2-7, with 13 bases lining up with TRBD2. Germline lookup yields CDR1 SGHTA and CDR2 FQGTGA. The ends lost 1 base at V and 2 bases at J; junction bases unmatched: 5. This CDR3 is built from 17 residues. CDR3 loop: CASSLRATSGRTYEQYF. The DNA of the CDR3 is TGTGCCAGCAGCTTAAGGGCGACTAGCGGGAGGACCTACGAGCAGTACTTC.

This clonotype was found many times. This rearrangement joins TRBV28 to TRBJ1-5, with 8 bases fitting TRBD1. V gave up 6 bases and J gave up 4 bases; unmatched junction bases: 2. The CDR3 runs to 13 residues. Germline V lookup: CDR1 MDHEN, CDR2 SYDVKM. The CDR3 sequence: CASRTGDNQPQHF. The CDR3 DNA follows: TGTGCCAGCAGGACAGGGGATAATCAGCCCCAGCATTTT.

The chain recombines TRBV9 with TRBJ1-1; D unclear. CDR3 length: 15 residues. V was cut by 0 bases and J by 4 bases, with 13 bases left in between. Per germline, CDR1 SGDLS and CDR2 YYNGEE. The CDR3 is CASSVGGVGSTEAFF. In DNA form, the CDR3 reads TGTGCCAGCAGCGTAGGCGGGGTTGGCAGCACTGAAGCTTTCTTT.

There are a few counts of this clonotype. V usage is TRBV7-9 and J usage is TRBJ2-7, with 11 bases aligning to TRBD2. The CDR3 is 15 amino acids. Germline loops: CDR1 SEHNR, CDR2 FQNEAQ (reference sequence). Unmatched junction bases numbered 6, after V lost 5 bases and J lost 3 bases. The DNA for the CDR3 is TGTGCCAGCAGCCCGGGACTAGCGGTACACTACGAGCAGTACTTC. It encodes CASSPGLAVHYEQYF. The full variable domain, with the rest looked up from reference TRBV7-9 and TRBJ2-7, is DTGVSQNPRHKITKRGQNVTFRCDPISEHNRLYWYRQTLGQGPEFLTYFQNEAQLEKSRLLSDRFSAERPKGSFSTLEIQRTEQGDSAMYLCASSPGLAVHYEQYFGPGTRLTVT.

In its sample, this clonotype was seen many times. The chain uses TRBV12-3 or TRBV12-4 and TRBJ2-7; no clear D. The CDR3 covers 13 residues. The ends were cut back, 3 bases at V and 3 bases at J, with 9 bases in the middle. The CDR3 DNA reads as TGTGCCAGCAGTTTTGGGTCTCTCTACGAGCAGTACTTC. As protein: CASSFGSLYEQYF.

This clonotype was detected many times. The rearrangement uses TRBV6-1 and TRBJ2-3, with 14 bases matching TRBD2. The CDR3 is made up of 18 amino acids. The J segment lost 1 base and the V segment lost 5 bases, leaving 8 bases of the junction unmatched. Germline V gene data show CDR1 as MNHNS and CDR2 as SASEGT. The CDR3 sequence: CASSSGLAGGRGTDTQYF. The CDR3 DNA sequence: TGTGCCAGCAGTTCCGGACTAGCGGGAGGCAGGGGCACAGATACGCAGTATTTT.

This chain connects TRBV7-3 to TRBJ2-7; TRBD2 might be the D (6 bases). Looked up from germline, CDR1 is SGHTA and CDR2 is FQGTGA. The CDR3 is made up of 13 amino acids. The V end lost 0 bases, the J end lost 6 bases, and 9 bases lay between the germline ends. Here the CDR3 reads CASSLTGGAEQYF. As DNA, the CDR3 is TGTGCCAGCAGCTTAACCGGCGGGGCCGAGCAGTACTTC. The full variable domain, rest sourced from reference TRBV7-3 and TRBJ2-7, is GAGVSQTPSNKVTEKGKYVELRCDPISGHTALYWYRQSLGQGPEFLIYFQGTGAADDSGLPNDRFFAVRPEGSVSTLKIQRTERGDSAVYLCASSLTGGAEQYFGPGTRLTVT.

This clonotype was found a few times. CDR3 sequence: CATSIMRMNTEAFF. The DNA of the CDR3 is TGTGCCACCAGCATTATGCGGATGAACACTGAAGCTTTCTTT. This chain joins TRBV15 and TRBJ1-1; D is uncertain. The CDR3 is 14 amino acids. Germline CDR1 and CDR2: LNHNV and YYDKDF (reference sequence). Trimming removed 4 bases at V and 0 bases at J, with 9 bases between.

This chain connects TRBV28 to TRBJ1-1; D not resolved. Germline V gene lookup returns CDR1 MDHEN and CDR2 SYDVKM. This CDR3 region has 11 residues. With 6 bases removed from V and 7 bases from J, the gap between germline ends came to 9 bases. In DNA, the CDR3 is TGTGCCAGCAGAGAGAGTCTTGAAGCTTTCTTT. This gives the protein CASRESLEAFF.

In this sample, this clonotype turned up a few times. The V and J genes are TRBV20-1 and TRBJ2-3, with D uncertain. Trimming cost V 6 bases and J 1 base, with 8 bases left between them. The germline V gene encodes CDR1 DFQATT and CDR2 SNEGSKA (reference sequence). There are 12 residues in the CDR3. The CDR3 DNA sequence: TGCAGTGCCGAACGTGGCACAGATACGCAGTATTTT. Residues: CSAERGTDTQYF.

This clonotype was observed a handful of times. The chain recombines TRBV6-6 with TRBJ1-4; the D gene is possibly TRBD1 (5 bases). The CDR3 runs to 15 residues. Germline CDR1 and CDR2: MNHNY and SVGAGI (reference sequence). V was shortened by 2 bases and J by 4 bases, with 11 bases between the two germline ends. CDR3 coding DNA: TGTGCCAGCAGTTACACGGGACGTAGTAATGAAAAACTGTTTTTT. This encodes CASSYTGRSNEKLFF.

This chain uses TRBV6-1 with TRBJ2-2; D possibly matches TRBD1 or TRBD2 (5 bases each). Germline loops: CDR1 MNHNS, CDR2 SASEGT. This CDR3 spans 15 amino acids. V lost 3 bases and J 2 bases, leaving 10 bases between the germline ends. CDR3 protein: CASSEPGRNTGELFF. The CDR3, as DNA: TGTGCCAGCAGTGAGCCGGGACGTAACACCGGGGAGCTGTTTTTT.

This clonotype was recorded many times. The chain joins TRBV12-3 or TRBV12-4 to TRBJ2-7; 12 nucleotides line up with TRBD1. The CDR3 runs to 18 residues. The V and J ends lost 3 bases and 0 bases, in that order; junction bases with no gene match: 9. CDR3 amino acids: CASSLIGTGGPNSYEQYF. The DNA for the CDR3 is TGTGCCAGCAGTTTGATCGGGACAGGGGGCCCAAACTCCTACGAGCAGTACTTC.

This clonotype appeared many times. The chain combines TRBV6-2 or TRBV6-3 with TRBJ1-1; the D gene is possibly TRBD1 (5 bases). Germline-derived CDR1 and CDR2 are MNHEY and SVGEGT. The CDR3 is made up of 13 amino acids. Trimming stripped 11 bases from V and 0 bases from J, with 13 bases between. The CDR3 DNA reads TGTGCCGGCCGGGGCACATTGAACACTGAAGCTTTCTTT. Protein product: CAGRGTLNTEAFF.

The genes are TRBV20-1 and TRBJ2-3; 8 nucleotides match TRBD1. The CDR3 sequence is 14 residues long. Looked up from germline, CDR1 is DFQATT and CDR2 is SNEGSKA (reference sequence). V was pared by 4 bases and J by 2 bases, with 5 bases of the junction left unmatched. CDR3 coding DNA: TGCAGTGCTAAGACAGGGGACCTCACAGATACGCAGTATTTT. It is translated as CSAKTGDLTDTQYF.

The chain couples TRBV20-1 to TRBJ1-4; D gene ambiguous. The germline V gene encodes CDR1 DFQATT and CDR2 SNEGSKA (reference sequence). Trimming left V 6 bases short and J 10 bases short, with 12 bases between. There are 11 residues in the CDR3. CDR3 protein: CSARLMRKLFF. The CDR3 coding sequence is TGCAGTGCGAGACTAATGAGAAAACTGTTTTTT.

This clonotype showed up just a few times. The rearrangement uses TRBV7-8 and TRBJ1-1; D remains ambiguous. Germline V gene data show CDR1 as SGHVS and CDR2 as FQNEAQ. The CDR3 extends over 17 amino acids. The V and J ends lost 1 base and 1 base respectively, with 16 bases between them. The CDR3: CASSLVRMARRNTEAFF. DNA of the CDR3: TGTGCCAGCAGCTTAGTTCGGATGGCCAGGAGGAACACTGAAGCTTTCTTT.

The sample holds a few counts of this clonotype. The V call is TRBV6-1, the J call TRBJ1-6, with no clear D. V shed 5 bases and J shed 10 bases, with 12 bases lying between them. This CDR3 comprises 13 residues. Germline CDR1 reads MNHNS; CDR2 reads SASEGT. The CDR3 here is CASSSRLGSPLHF. CDR3 DNA: TGTGCCAGCAGTTCACGGTTGGGATCACCCCTCCACTTT.

This clonotype was observed many times. The chain couples TRBV3-1 to TRBJ1-1; 8 positions agree with TRBD1. The V gene end was trimmed by 4 bases and the J gene end by 4 bases; junction bases not matched to a gene: 8. Germline CDR1 and CDR2: LGHDT and YNNKEL (reference sequence). The CDR3 contains 15 residues. CDR3 coding DNA: TGTGCCAGCAGCCTTCAGGGGGCTCGGTTCACTGAAGCTTTCTTT. It translates to CASSLQGARFTEAFF.

This clonotype was counted at least ten times. The chain is built from TRBV27 and TRBJ2-3; the D is unclear. Germline-derived CDR1 and CDR2 are MNHEY and SMNVEV (reference sequence). The germline V and J ends were trimmed by 5 bases and 0 bases, with 9 bases remaining between them. The CDR3 is 14 residues long. CDR3 DNA: TGTGCCAGCAGTCATGAAGCTAGCACAGATACGCAGTATTTT. Protein product: CASSHEASTDTQYF.